The sample holds one count of the clone carrying this T cell receptor (beta chain). Its matching antigen is unknown. For every subset, genomic DNA was evenly distributed across several immunoSEQ plates. Using immunoSEQ multiplex PCR, the repertoire was profiled, and TCRdb retains in-frame clones only, with some absent. The table has 1,400,000 or so clones, around 98.5% seen once. The data are from a study of shared clonotypes between healthy human individuals. Study conclusions and caveats: Estimated richness values were generally larger in naive subsets than in memory subsets.

This CDR3 region has 16 residues. V dropped 5 bases and J dropped 3 bases, with 17 bases sitting between them. The germline V gene encodes CDR1 SEHNR and CDR2 FQNEAQ (reference sequence). This TCR was sampled from a man aged 30 to 45 in good health. The chain is built from TRBV7-9 and TRBJ2-1; D is undetermined. The specimen was naive CD4+ T cells sorted from blood. Regarding subset: CD45RA+ positively selected. Here the CDR3 reads CASSHPSKGVYNEQFF. The CDR3, as DNA: TGTGCCAGCAGCCACCCTTCTAAGGGCGTCTACAATGAGCAGTTCTTC.